The 19 T cell receptor beta chains below come from one sample, sequenced in a study of cytomegalovirus exposure and HLA in healthy donors. PCR employed 60 Vbeta and 13 Jbeta primers. Generated by immunoSEQ multiplex PCR, the TCRdb table keeps only in-frame clones and is missing some. The data include some 110,000 clones; the top ten clones carry over 2%. Sequencing used PBMCs. The receptors stem from a man aged 35 to 55 in good health and CMV-seronegative.

The chain couples TRBV28 to TRBJ2-5; 7 nucleotides agree with TRBD2. The J call may be mistaken, given a closer DNA end match to TRBJ2-7. The CDR3 length is 15 residues. Germline lookup yields CDR1 MDHEN and CDR2 SYDVKM. Here the CDR3 DNA reads TGTGCCAGCAGTTTGACTAGCCATAGCTCCTACGAGCAGTACTTC. Its translation is CASSLTSHSSYEQYF.

This chain connects TRBV6-1 to TRBJ1-3; D may be TRBD1 (6 bases). Trimming removed 6 bases at V and 4 bases at J, with 10 bases between. CDR3 length: 13 amino acids. Germline CDR1 and CDR2: MNHNS and SASEGT. CDR3 protein: CASRDQGGNTIYF. CDR3 DNA: TGTGCCAGCAGGGACCAGGGGGGAAACACCATATATTTT.

The rearrangement joins TRBV18 to TRBJ2-1; 11 positions match TRBD2. J lost 5 bases, V lost 4 bases, and 1 base had no gene match. CDR1 KGHSH and CDR2 LQKENI come from the germline V gene. The CDR3 contains 14 residues. In nucleotides, the CDR3 is TGTGCCAGCTCACAGGGACTAGCGGACAATGAGCAGTTCTTC. Its protein is CASSQGLADNEQFF.

CDR3 residues: CASSSGQGIVAYNEQFF. In nucleotides, the CDR3 is TGTGCCAGCAGCTCAGGCCAGGGCATCGTAGCCTACAATGAGCAGTTCTTC. V and J are TRBV11-2 and TRBJ2-1; possibly TRBD1 for D (5 bases). Trimming removed 4 bases at V and 2 bases at J, with 18 bases between. The CDR3 loop spans 17 amino acids. The germline V gene has CDR1 SGHAT and CDR2 FQNNGV. Full variable domain (outside the CDR3, taken from reference TRBV11-2 and TRBJ2-1): EAGVAQSPRYKIIEKRQSVAFWCNPISGHATLYWYQQILGQGPKLLIQFQNNGVVDDSQLPKDRFSAERLKGVDSTLKIQPAKLEDSAVYLCASSSGQGIVAYNEQFFGPGTRLTVL.

CDR3 in DNA: TGTGCCAGCAGCTTAGGTGTCCGAGGGAACACTGAAGCTTTCTTT. Translating it yields CASSLGVRGNTEAFF. The chain carries TRBV7-8 and TRBJ1-1, with D hard to call. V was shortened by 1 base and J by 1 base, with 10 bases between the two germline ends. Germline assignment: CDR1 SGHVS and CDR2 FQNEAQ. The CDR3 has 15 residues.

This chain joins TRBV5-1 and TRBJ2-1; 7 bases are a match to TRBD2. V lost 2 bases and J lost 0; bases outside the gene matches: 17. The CDR3 totals 20 residues. Germline values: CDR1 SGHRS, CDR2 YFSETQ. This CDR3 reads CASSLRGVSGITSSYNEQFF. CDR3 sequence (DNA): TGCGCCAGCAGCTTAAGGGGAGTGAGCGGGATAACTAGCTCCTACAATGAGCAGTTCTTC.

The V gene is TRBV5-1, the J gene TRBJ2-1; possible D gene TRBD2, 6 bases. Germline CDR1 reads SGHRS; CDR2 reads YFSETQ. V lost 4 bases and J 4 bases, leaving 9 bases between the germline ends. The CDR3 has 13 residues. Written as DNA, the CDR3 is TGCGCCAGCAGCCCCGGGGGTTACAATGAGCAGTTCTTC. Translation gives CASSPGGYNEQFF. Full variable domain (outside the CDR3, taken from reference TRBV5-1 and TRBJ2-1): KAGVTQTPRYLIKTRGQQVTLSCSPISGHRSVSWYQQTPGQGLQFLFEYFSETQRNKGNFPGRFSGRQFSNSRSEMNVSTLELGDSALYLCASSPGGYNEQFFGPGTRLTVL.

The chain combines TRBV5-1 with TRBJ2-1; the D gene is possibly TRBD2 (6 bases). The CDR3 extends over 15 amino acids. Between the trimmed V and J ends, which lost 1 base and 8 bases, there was a span of 16 bases. Germline CDR1 is SGHRS and CDR2 is YFSETQ. Written as DNA, the CDR3 is TGCGCCAGCAGCTTGATTGGGTCGGGAGTCTATGAGCAGTTCTTC. This translates into CASSLIGSGVYEQFF. Full variable domain (missing parts from reference TRBV5-1 and TRBJ2-1): KAGVTQTPRYLIKTRGQQVTLSCSPISGHRSVSWYQQTPGQGLQFLFEYFSETQRNKGNFPGRFSGRQFSNSRSEMNVSTLELGDSALYLCASSLIGSGVYEQFFGPGTRLTVL.

The chain is built from TRBV11-3 and TRBJ2-3, with D perhaps TRBD2 (6 bases). Trimming removed 4 bases at V and 4 bases at J, with 24 bases between. The CDR3 is made up of 18 amino acids. The germline gives CDR1 SGHNT, CDR2 YENEEA. For the CDR3, the DNA is TGTGCCAGCAGCTCCATGTACGGGCTCGCGGGATTAGCAGATACGCAGTATTTT. It yields the protein CASSSMYGLAGLADTQYF.

V and J are TRBV7-3 and TRBJ2-2, with 10 bases matching TRBD2. The CDR3 spans 13 residues. Germline assignment: CDR1 SGHTA and CDR2 FQGTGA. V trimming: 8 bases; J trimming: 4 bases; junction bases outside the gene matches: 1. This chain's CDR3 is CASGLAVTGELFF. CDR3 in DNA: TGTGCCAGCGGACTAGCGGTCACCGGGGAGCTGTTTTTT.

The chain employs TRBV29-1 and TRBJ2-7; a weak D match, TRBD2 (6 bases). Trimming cost V 0 bases and J 9 bases, with 9 bases left between them. Germline assignment: CDR1 SQVTM and CDR2 ANQGSEA. This CDR3 has 11 residues. CDR3 protein: CSVEDLGGQYF. CDR3 in DNA: TGCAGCGTTGAAGATCTGGGGGGGCAGTACTTC.

The rearrangement links TRBV5-1 to TRBJ1-1; 8 bases map to TRBD1. Germline V gene sequence: CDR1 SGHRS, CDR2 YFSETQ. J was trimmed by 3 bases and V by 7 bases; bases with no gene match: 11. The CDR3 consists of 15 residues. In nucleotides, the CDR3 is TGCGCCAGCGGCAGACAGGGGCCACCGGACACTGAAGCTTTCTTT. This translates into CASGRQGPPDTEAFF.

Notes on this clone: Since no conserved phenylalanine or tryptophan closes the CDR3, a read error is the likely cause. The J gene is TRBJ1-2, the V gene TRBV30, with D perhaps TRBD1 (5 bases). CDR3 length equals 12 residues. CDR1 and CDR2 (germline): GTSNPN, SVGIG (reference sequence). V dropped 0 bases and J dropped 6 bases, with 8 bases sitting between them. The CDR3 loop reads CAWSVQGHGYTL. CDR3 DNA sequence: TGTGCCTGGAGTGTGCAGGGTCATGGCTACACCCTC.

The V call is TRBV5-4, the J call TRBJ2-7; D is perhaps TRBD1 (6 bases). The CDR3 is 13 residues long. Germline loops: CDR1 SGHNT, CDR2 YYREEE (reference sequence). Trimming left V 4 bases short and J 7 bases short, with 15 bases between. The CDR3 DNA follows: TGTGCCAGCAGCCTGGACCCAGGGGCGGAGCAGTACTTC. Residues: CASSLDPGAEQYF.

The rearrangement links TRBV6-6 to TRBJ2-3, with 10 nucleotides matching TRBD2. J lost 2 bases, V lost 6 bases, and 8 bases had no gene match. The germline V gene has CDR1 MNHNY and CDR2 SVGAGI (reference sequence). CDR3 length: 16 residues. CDR3 amino acids: CASRSLAGEDTDTQYF. The CDR3 DNA sequence: TGTGCCAGCAGGTCCCTAGCGGGAGAAGACACAGATACGCAGTATTTT.

The chain links TRBV5-1 to TRBJ2-2, with D maybe TRBD2 (5 bases). Trimming stripped 2 bases from V and 4 bases from J, with 6 bases between. Germline loops: CDR1 SGHRS, CDR2 YFSETQ. CDR3 size: 13 residues. CDR3: CASSFSGTGELFF. The CDR3 nucleotides are TGCGCCAGCAGCTTCAGCGGCACCGGGGAGCTGTTTTTT.

The V call is TRBV7-6, the J call TRBJ2-3; 9 bases are a match to TRBD1. V lost 5 bases, J lost 0 bases, and 3 bases stayed unmatched. The CDR3 consists of 15 residues. Germline V gene data show CDR1 as SGHVS and CDR2 as FNYEAQ. The CDR3 loop reads CASSNGQGSTDTQYF. CDR3 coding DNA: TGTGCCAGCAGCAACGGACAGGGGAGCACAGATACGCAGTATTTT.

In DNA form, the CDR3 reads TGTGCCAGCAGCGGAAGACTATATAGCGGGAGGGTCAATGAGCAGTTCTTC. Protein product: CASSGRLYSGRVNEQFF. The chain is built from TRBV9 and TRBJ2-1; TRBD2 agrees at 11 bases. Germline V gene data show CDR1 as SGDLS and CDR2 as YYNGEE. The CDR3 sequence is 17 residues long. Trimming removed 3 bases from V and 6 bases from J; junction bases left unmatched: 11.

The chain couples TRBV6-6 to TRBJ1-5; 9 positions agree with TRBD1. The trim removed 5 bases at V and 0 bases at J, leaving 5 bases unmatched. This CDR3 spans 16 amino acids. CDR1 is MNHNY, CDR2 SVGAGI, per germline (reference sequence). CDR3: CASSQDRGYSNQPQHF. The CDR3 nucleotides read TGTGCCAGCAGTCAGGACAGGGGATATAGCAATCAGCCCCAGCATTTT.